This TCR beta chain was identified during a study of cytomegalovirus exposure and HLA in healthy donors. Study-level information: The same platform was used for the 120 validation repertoires and the 600 to 850 first-cohort repertoires, a later analysis reported.

The protocol was immunoSEQ multiplex PCR, while the TCRdb copy is restricted to in-frame clones and leaves out a portion. The sample shows approximately 150,000 clones, about 87% of them seen only once. Of note for this clone: Its target is not known.

Study-level findings and limits: In vitro data verified a few CMV-associated chains as specific for CMV antigens. In a later analysis, first-cohort TCR clusters were found to tend to co-occur in the 100 to 150 validation repertoires.

Input material: PBMCs. This receptor was obtained from a man in his late teens or twenties in good health and CMV-seropositive.

DNA of the CDR3: TGTGCCAGCAGCGAGGAGGGACTAGCGGCATCCTACGAGCAGTACTTC. Translation gives CASSEEGLAASYEQYF. V usage is TRBV7-8 and J usage is TRBJ2-7; 11 bases agree with TRBD2. Germline CDR1 SGHVS, CDR2 FQNEAQ. The CDR3 has 16 amino acids. Trimming took 5 bases from V and 1 from J; bases not matched to a gene: 7.